The 7 T cell receptor beta chains below were found in one sample sequenced in a study of shared clonotypes between healthy human individuals. The table came from immunoSEQ multiplex PCR; TCRdb's copy has only in-frame clones and leaves some out. The sample contains over 2 million clones, around 90% of which appear only once. The sequencing input was naive CD4+ T cells from PBMCs. Noted subset: CD45RA+ positively selected. These receptors originate from a man aged 18 to 30 in good health. Some clones in this sample may be carry-over from other donors' samples.

Concerning this clone: The sample carries other DNA sequences with the same CDR3. This chain connects TRBV9 to TRBJ2-3; D is unclear. V was pared by 0 bases and J by 3 bases, with 8 bases between. This CDR3 is 14 amino acids long. Per the germline V gene, CDR1 is SGDLS and CDR2 is YYNGEE. For the CDR3, the DNA is TGTGCCAGCAGCGTAGACGTTTTGACAGATACGCAGTATTTT. Its protein product is CASSVDVLTDTQYF.

The chain uses TRBV7-2 and TRBJ2-3; 12 bases are shared with TRBD2. The germline V gene encodes CDR1 SGHTA and CDR2 FQGNSA. V was pared by 6 bases and J by 5 bases, with 6 bases of the junction left unmatched. CDR3 size: 15 residues. The CDR3 DNA is TGTGCCAGCAGATGGACTAGCGGGATTCGAGATACGCAGTATTTT. This codes for CASRWTSGIRDTQYF.

A single count supports this clone. The V gene is TRBV7-6, the J gene TRBJ2-2; D perhaps matches TRBD2 (7 bases). This CDR3 is built from 18 residues. Trimming removed 4 bases from V and 1 base from J, with 19 bases in between. CDR1 is SGHVS, CDR2 FNYEAQ, per germline. CDR3 nucleotide sequence: TGTGCCAGCAGCTACGTGCCGGGGGGCGGTAGGAACACCGGGGAGCTGTTTTTT. It is translated as CASSYVPGGGRNTGELFF.

The J gene is TRBJ2-2, the V gene TRBV7-6, with 9 nucleotides matching TRBD1. The CDR3 consists of 18 residues. V shed 1 base, J shed 2 bases, and the junction held 8 bases outside the gene matches. Germline V gives CDR1 SGHVS, CDR2 FNYEAQ. The CDR3 loop reads CASSLGGWTGVNTGELFF. For the CDR3, the DNA is TGTGCCAGCAGCTTAGGAGGGTGGACAGGGGTAAACACCGGGGAGCTGTTTTTT.

There are a few counts of this clone. The chain recombines TRBV28 with TRBJ1-1, with D uncertain. The CDR3 is 14 amino acids. Germline assignment: CDR1 MDHEN and CDR2 SYDVKM. Trimming stripped 3 bases from V and 4 bases from J, with 12 bases between. In nucleotides, the CDR3 is TGTGCCAGCAGTTTCCTGGTCCGTGGCACTGAAGCTTTCTTT. This translates into CASSFLVRGTEAFF. Looking up the rest from reference TRBV28 and TRBJ1-1 gives the full variable domain: DVKVTQSSRYLVKRTGEKVFLECVQDMDHENMFWYRQDPGLGLRLIYFSYDVKMKEKGDIPEGYSVSREKKERFSLILESASTNQTSMYLCASSFLVRGTEAFFGQGTRLTVV.

V gene TRBV5-1 combines with J gene TRBJ2-5, with a weak D call TRBD1 (5 bases). The V and J ends lost 3 bases and 1 base respectively, with 13 bases between them. CDR1 and CDR2 from the germline V gene are SGHRS and YFSETQ. CDR3 length equals 15 residues. CDR3 loop: CASSSLGAVQETQYF. CDR3 DNA: TGCGCCAGCAGCTCTCTTGGGGCAGTCCAAGAGACCCAGTACTTC.

In this sample, this clone turned up once. The rearrangement joins TRBV27 to TRBJ1-1; 7 nucleotides align to TRBD1. In germline, CDR1 is MNHEY, CDR2 SMNVEV (reference sequence). V lost 6 bases to trimming and J lost 4 bases; unmatched junction nucleotides: 5. CDR3 length: 13 amino acids. This CDR3 reads CASRDRVFTEAFF. CDR3 nucleotide sequence: TGTGCCAGCAGAGACAGGGTCTTCACTGAAGCTTTCTTT.